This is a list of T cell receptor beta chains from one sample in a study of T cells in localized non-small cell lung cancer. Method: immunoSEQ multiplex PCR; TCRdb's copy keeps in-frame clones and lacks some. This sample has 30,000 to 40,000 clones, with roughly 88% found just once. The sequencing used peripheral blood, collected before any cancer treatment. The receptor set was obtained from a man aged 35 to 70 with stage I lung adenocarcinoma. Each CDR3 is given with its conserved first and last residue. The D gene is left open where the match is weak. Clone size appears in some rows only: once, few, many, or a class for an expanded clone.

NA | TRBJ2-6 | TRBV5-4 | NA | TGTGCCAGCAGCTTCCCGGACAGACCAAGGGCTGGGGCCAACGTCCTGACTTTC | CASSFPDRPRAGANVLTF
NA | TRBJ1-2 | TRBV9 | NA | TGTGCCAGCACCCTCACCTGGTCGGATGGCTACACCTTC | CASTLTWSDGYTF
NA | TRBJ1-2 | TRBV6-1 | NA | TGTGCCAGCAGTGACCCCGGAGCAGGATTATATGGCTACACCTTC | CASSDPGAGLYGYTF
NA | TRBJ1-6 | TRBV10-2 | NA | TGCGCCAGCGCCGAAGGGAGGCCGAGCTCCTATAATTCACCCCTCCACTTT | CASAEGRPSSYNSPLHF
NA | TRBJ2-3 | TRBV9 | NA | TGTGCCAGCAGCGAGGGGCTCACAGATACGCAGTATTTT | CASSEGLTDTQYF
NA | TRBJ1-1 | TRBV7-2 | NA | TGTGCCAGCAGCCACCTACGAGGGAACACTGAAGCTTTCTTT | CASSHLRGNTEAFF
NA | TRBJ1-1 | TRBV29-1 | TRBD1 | TGCAGCGTTGAAGATCAATGGGACAGGGGAGAAACTGAAGCTTTCTTT | CSVEDQWDRGETEAFF
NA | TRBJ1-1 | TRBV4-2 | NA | TGTGCCAGCAGCCAACCCGGGACCACTGAAGCTTTCTTT | CASSQPGTTEAFF
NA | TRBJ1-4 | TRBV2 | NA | TGTGCCAGCAGCTTTCAGGCGTGGCGTGGAAAACTGTTTTTT | CASSFQAWRGKLFF
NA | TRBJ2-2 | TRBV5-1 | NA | TGCGCCAGCAGCCGGATGGGGGGCGCGAACACCGGGGAGCTGTTTTTT | CASSRMGGANTGELFF
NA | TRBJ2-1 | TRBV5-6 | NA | TGTGCCAGCAGATTACAGGGTGGCAATGAGCAGTTCTTC | CASRLQGGNEQFF
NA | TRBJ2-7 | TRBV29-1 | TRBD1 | TGCAGCGTTGAAGATCTAGGGACAGGGGGCGGGCAGTACTTC | CSVEDLGTGGGQYF
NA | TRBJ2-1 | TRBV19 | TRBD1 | TGTGCCAGTAGTATCGGACAGGGGTTAAATGAGCAGTTCTTC | CASSIGQGLNEQFF
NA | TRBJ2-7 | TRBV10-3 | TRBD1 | TGTGCCTCCCTCGCAACAGGGGCCAACTCCTACGAGCAGTACTTC | CASLATGANSYEQYF
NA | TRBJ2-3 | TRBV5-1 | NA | TGCGCCAGCAGCTTGGGAGGGGTAGATACGCAGTATTTT | CASSLGGVDTQYF
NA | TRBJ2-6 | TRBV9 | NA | TGTGCCAGCAGCGTAGCTCTCGGGAGCTCTGGGGCCAACGTCCTGACTTTC | CASSVALGSSGANVLTF
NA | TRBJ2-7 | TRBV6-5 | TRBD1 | TGTGCCAGCAGGTTGGGACAGCTCTACGAGCAGTACTTC | CASRLGQLYEQYF
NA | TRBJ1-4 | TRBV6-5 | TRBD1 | TGTGCCAGCAGTTACGGGAATCTGGACAGGGCAAAACTGTTTTTT | CASSYGNLDRAKLFF
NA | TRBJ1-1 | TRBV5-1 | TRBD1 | TGCGCCAGCAGCTTGGACAGGGGAAGAGACACTGAAGCTTTCTTT | CASSLDRGRDTEAFF
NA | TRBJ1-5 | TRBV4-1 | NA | TGCGCCAGCAGCCAAGGGTGGGGGCAGCCCCAGCATTTT | CASSQGWGQPQHF
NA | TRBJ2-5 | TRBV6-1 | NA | TGTGCCAGCAGTGAATGGGAGGGGGGCTCTAAAGAGACCCAGTACTTC | CASSEWEGGSKETQYF
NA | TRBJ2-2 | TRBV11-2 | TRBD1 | TGTGCCAGCAGCTGGACAGGGGACACCGGGGAGCTGTTTTTT | CASSWTGDTGELFF
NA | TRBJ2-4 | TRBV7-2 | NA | TGTGCCAGCAGCTTAGGGGGTAGTAACATTCAGTACTTC | CASSLGGSNIQYF
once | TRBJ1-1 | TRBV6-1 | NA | TGTGCCAGCAGTGCAACCAGGAACACTGAAGCTTTCTTT | CASSATRNTEAFF
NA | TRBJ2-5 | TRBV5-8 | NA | TGTGCCAGCGAACAGGGGCGGGGAGAGACCCAGTACTTC | CASEQGRGETQYF
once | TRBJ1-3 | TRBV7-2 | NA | TGTGCCAGCAGCCACATAGGAAACACCATATATTTT | CASSHIGNTIYF
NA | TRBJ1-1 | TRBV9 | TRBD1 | TGTGCCAGCAGCAAGCGGACAGGGGGCGCGGAAACTGAAGCTTTCTTT | CASSKRTGGAETEAFF
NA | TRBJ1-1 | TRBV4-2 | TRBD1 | TGTGCCAGCAGCCACCCGGGACAGGGGAACACTGAAGCTTTCTTT | CASSHPGQGNTEAFF
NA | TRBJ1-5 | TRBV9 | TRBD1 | TGTGCCAGCAGCGCCGGGACAGTGAATCAGCCCCAGCATTTT | CASSAGTVNQPQHF
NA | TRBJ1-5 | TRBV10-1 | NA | TGCGCCAGCATGAGGTCGGGTTCCAATCAGCCCCAGCATTTT | CASMRSGSNQPQHF
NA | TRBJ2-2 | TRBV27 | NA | TGTGCCAGCAGTTTACGCCATGCCGGGGAGCTGTTTTTT | CASSLRHAGELFF
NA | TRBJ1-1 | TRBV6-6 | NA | TGTGCCAGCACAGGCACTGAAGCTTTCTTT | CASTGTEAFF
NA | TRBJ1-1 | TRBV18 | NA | TGTGCCAGCTCACCTGCGGGCAGGGCGGCTGAAGCTTTCTTT | CASSPAGRAAEAFF
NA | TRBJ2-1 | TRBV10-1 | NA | TGCGCCAGCAGTCCAAGAGATTATGGTGGTGAGCAGTTCTTC | CASSPRDYGGEQFF
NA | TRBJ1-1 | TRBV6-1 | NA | TGTGCCAGCAGAACAGGCCCCTATACTGAAGCTTTCTTT | CASRTGPYTEAFF
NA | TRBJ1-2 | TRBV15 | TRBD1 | TGTGCCACCAGCCTCGGACAGGCGGGCTACACCTTC | CATSLGQAGYTF
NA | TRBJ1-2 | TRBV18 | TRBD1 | TGTGCCAGCTCACCAACCGGGACAGGGGTGGATGGCTACACCTTC | CASSPTGTGVDGYTF
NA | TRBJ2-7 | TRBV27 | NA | TGTGCCAGCAGTCCCGCAGGGTTACAATCCGCCGAGCAGTACTTC | CASSPAGLQSAEQYF
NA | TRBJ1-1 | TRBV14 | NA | TGTGCCAGCAGCCAAATCAGGCCCACTGAAGCTTTCTTT | CASSQIRPTEAFF
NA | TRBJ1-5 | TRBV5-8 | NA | TGTGCCAGCAGCCTACATCAGCCCCAGCATTTT | CASSLHQPQHF
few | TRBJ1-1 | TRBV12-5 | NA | TGTGCTAGTGGTTTGGTACCCCCAGGGCAGAACACTGAAGCTTTCTTT | CASGLVPPGQNTEAFF
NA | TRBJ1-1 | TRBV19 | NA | TGTGCCAGTAGTATAGGTGGTTCGAACACTGAAGCTTTCTTT | CASSIGGSNTEAFF
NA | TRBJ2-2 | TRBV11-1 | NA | TGTGCCAGCAGCTTCAGGGGGAACACCGGGGAGCTGTTTTTT | CASSFRGNTGELFF
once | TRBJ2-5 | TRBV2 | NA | TGTGCCAGCAGCCCTATTGTGGGGTTCGAGGAGACCCAGTACTTC | CASSPIVGFEETQYF
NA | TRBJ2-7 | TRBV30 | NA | TGTGCCTGGAGTGTAACCTACTCGGTTACCTACGAGCAGTACTTC | CAWSVTYSVTYEQYF
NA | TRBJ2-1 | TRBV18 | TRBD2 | TGTGCCAGCTCACCAATCGCGGGGGGGGACAATGAGCAGTTCTTC | CASSPIAGGDNEQFF
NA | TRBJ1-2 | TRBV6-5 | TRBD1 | TGTGCCAGCAGATCGACGGGACAGAGCTATGGCTACACCTTC | CASRSTGQSYGYTF
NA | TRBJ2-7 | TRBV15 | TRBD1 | TGTGCCACCAGCAGAGTATACAGGGGGGAGCAGTACTTC | CATSRVYRGEQYF
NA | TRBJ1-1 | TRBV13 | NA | TGTGCCAGCAGCCACAGGGCTGGTATGGCTGAAGCTTTCTTT | CASSHRAGMAEAFF
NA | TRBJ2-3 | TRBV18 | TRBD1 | TGTGCCAGCTCACCTCTGCAGGGGGCAGATACGCAGTATTTT | CASSPLQGADTQYF
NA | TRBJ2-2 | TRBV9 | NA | TGTGCCAGCAGCGTAGCCGGGGGCGCGGGCGGGGAGCTGTTTTTT | CASSVAGGAGGELFF
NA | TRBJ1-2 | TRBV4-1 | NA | TGCGCCAGCAGCTTCACCGTGACAGCTAACTATGGCTACACCTTC | CASSFTVTANYGYTF
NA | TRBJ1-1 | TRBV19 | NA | TGTGCCAGTAGTCCTTGGACAGACTCGGGGAACACTGAAGCTTTCTTT | CASSPWTDSGNTEAFF
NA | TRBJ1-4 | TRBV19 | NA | TGTGCCAGTAGTCTACAGGGAAGGAAACTGTTTTTT | CASSLQGRKLFF
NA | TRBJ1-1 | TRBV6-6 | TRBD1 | TGTGCCAGCAGTTATGAGGGGGCGAACACTGAAGCTTTCTTT | CASSYEGANTEAFF
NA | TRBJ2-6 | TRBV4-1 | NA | TGCGCCAGCAGCCAATTATCACATAACTCTGGGGCCAACGTCCTGACTTTC | CASSQLSHNSGANVLTF